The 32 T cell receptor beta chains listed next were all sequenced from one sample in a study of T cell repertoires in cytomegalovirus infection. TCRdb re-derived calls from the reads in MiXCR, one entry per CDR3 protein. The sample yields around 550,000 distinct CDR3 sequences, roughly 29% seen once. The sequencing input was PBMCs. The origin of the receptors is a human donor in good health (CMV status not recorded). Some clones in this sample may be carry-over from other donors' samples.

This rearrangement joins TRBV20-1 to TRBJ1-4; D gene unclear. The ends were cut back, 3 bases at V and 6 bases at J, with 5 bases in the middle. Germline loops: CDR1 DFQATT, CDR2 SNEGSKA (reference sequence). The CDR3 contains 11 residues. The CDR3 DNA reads TGCAGTGCTAGTGTCGATGAAAAACTGTTTTTT. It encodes CSASVDEKLFF.

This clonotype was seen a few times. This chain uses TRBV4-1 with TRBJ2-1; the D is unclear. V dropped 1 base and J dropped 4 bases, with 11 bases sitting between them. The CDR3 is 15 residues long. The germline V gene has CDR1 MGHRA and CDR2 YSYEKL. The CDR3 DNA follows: TGCGCCAGCAGCCAAGTTGGGCGCCGATACAATGAGCAGTTCTTC. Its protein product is CASSQVGRRYNEQFF.

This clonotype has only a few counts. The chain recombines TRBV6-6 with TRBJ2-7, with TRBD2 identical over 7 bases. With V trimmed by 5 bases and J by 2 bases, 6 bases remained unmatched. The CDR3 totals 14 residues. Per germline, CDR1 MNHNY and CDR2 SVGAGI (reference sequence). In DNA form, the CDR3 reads TGTGCCAGCAGTGTCTGGGAGGGGACCTACGAGCAGTACGTC. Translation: CASSVWEGTYEQYV.

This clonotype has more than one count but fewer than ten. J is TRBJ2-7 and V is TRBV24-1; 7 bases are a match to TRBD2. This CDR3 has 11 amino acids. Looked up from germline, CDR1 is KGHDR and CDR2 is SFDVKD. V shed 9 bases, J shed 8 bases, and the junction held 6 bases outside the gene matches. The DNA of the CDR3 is TGTGCCACCGGAGCGGGGACTAAGCAGTACTTC. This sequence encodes CATGAGTKQYF.

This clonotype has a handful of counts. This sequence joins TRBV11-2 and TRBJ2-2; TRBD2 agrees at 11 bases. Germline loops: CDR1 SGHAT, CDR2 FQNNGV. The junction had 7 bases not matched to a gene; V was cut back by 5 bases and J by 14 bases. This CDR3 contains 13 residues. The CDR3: CASSGELAGELFF. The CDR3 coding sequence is TGTGCCAGCAGCGGAGAACTAGCGGGAGAACTGTTTTTT.

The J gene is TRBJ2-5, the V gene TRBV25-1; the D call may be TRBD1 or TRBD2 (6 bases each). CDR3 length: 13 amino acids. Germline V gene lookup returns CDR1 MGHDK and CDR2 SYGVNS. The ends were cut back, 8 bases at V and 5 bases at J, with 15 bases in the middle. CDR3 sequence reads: CASGRGLRETQYF. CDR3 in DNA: TGTGCCAGCGGCCGGGGGCTCCGGGAGACCCAGTACTTC.

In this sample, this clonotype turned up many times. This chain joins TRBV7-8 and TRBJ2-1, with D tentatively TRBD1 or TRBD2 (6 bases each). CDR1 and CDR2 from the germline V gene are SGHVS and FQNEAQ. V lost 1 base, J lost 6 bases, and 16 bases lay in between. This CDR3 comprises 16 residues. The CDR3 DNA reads TGTGCCAGCAGCTTAGAAGGGGGGATGGTGGGCAATGAGCAGTTCTTC. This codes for CASSLEGGMVGNEQFF. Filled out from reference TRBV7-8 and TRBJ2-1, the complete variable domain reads GAGVSQSPRYKVAKRGQDVALRCDPISGHVSLFWYQQALGQGPEFLTYFQNEAQLDKSGLPSDRFFAERPEGSVSTLKIQRTQQEDSAVYLCASSLEGGMVGNEQFFGPGTRLTVL.

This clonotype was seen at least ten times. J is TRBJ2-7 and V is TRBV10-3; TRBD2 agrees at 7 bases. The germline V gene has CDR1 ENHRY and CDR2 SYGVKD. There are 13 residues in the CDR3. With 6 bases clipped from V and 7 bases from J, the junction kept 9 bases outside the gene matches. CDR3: CAIRETSSGEQYV. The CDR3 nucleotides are TGTGCCATCAGGGAGACTAGCTCGGGGGAGCAGTACGTC.

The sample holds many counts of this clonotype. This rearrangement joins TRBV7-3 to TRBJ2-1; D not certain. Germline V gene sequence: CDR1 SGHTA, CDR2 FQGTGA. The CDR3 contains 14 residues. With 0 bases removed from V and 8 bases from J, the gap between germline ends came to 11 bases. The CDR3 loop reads CASSLTPKNDEQFF. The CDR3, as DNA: TGTGCCAGCAGCTTAACGCCGAAAAATGATGAGCAGTTCTTC. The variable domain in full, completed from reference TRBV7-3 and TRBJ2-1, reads GAGVSQTPSNKVTEKGKYVELRCDPISGHTALYWYRQSLGQGPEFLIYFQGTGAADDSGLPNDRFFAVRPEGSVSTLKIQRTERGDSAVYLCASSLTPKNDEQFFGPGTRLTVL.

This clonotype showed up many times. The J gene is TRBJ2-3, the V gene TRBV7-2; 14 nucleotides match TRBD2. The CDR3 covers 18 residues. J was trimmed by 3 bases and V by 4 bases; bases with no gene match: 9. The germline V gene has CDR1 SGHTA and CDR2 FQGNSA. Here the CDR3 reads CASSSRLAGGPRTDTQYF. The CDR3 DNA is TGTGCCAGCAGCTCTCGACTAGCGGGAGGGCCCCGAACAGATACGCAGTATTTT. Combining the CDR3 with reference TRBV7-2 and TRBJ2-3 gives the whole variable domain GAGVSQSPSNKVTEKGKDVELRCDPISGHTALYWYRQSLGQGLEFLIYFQGNSAPDKSGLPSDRFSAERTGGSVSTLTIQRTQQEDSAVYLCASSSRLAGGPRTDTQYFGPGTRLTVL.

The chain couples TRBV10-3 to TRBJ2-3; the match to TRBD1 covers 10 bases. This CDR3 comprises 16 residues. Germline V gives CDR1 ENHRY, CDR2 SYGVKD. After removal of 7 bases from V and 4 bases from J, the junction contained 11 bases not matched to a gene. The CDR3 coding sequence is TGTGCCATCACTGAAGGGACAGGGGATCCGGCAGATACGCAGTATTTT. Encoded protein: CAITEGTGDPADTQYF.

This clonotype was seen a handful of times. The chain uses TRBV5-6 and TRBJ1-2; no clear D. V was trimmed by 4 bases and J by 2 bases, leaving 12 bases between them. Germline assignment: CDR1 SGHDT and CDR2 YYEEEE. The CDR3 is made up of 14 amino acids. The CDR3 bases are TGTGCCAGCAGCCCAAAACGCAGGAACTATGGCTACACCTTC. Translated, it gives CASSPKRRNYGYTF.

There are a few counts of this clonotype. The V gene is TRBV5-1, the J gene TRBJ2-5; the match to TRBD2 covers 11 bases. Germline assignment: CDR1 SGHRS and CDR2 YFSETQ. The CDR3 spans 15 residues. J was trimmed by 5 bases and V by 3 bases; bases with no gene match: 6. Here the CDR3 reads CASSSGTSGLETQYF. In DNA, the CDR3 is TGCGCCAGCAGCTCCGGGACTAGCGGATTGGAGACCCAGTACTTC.

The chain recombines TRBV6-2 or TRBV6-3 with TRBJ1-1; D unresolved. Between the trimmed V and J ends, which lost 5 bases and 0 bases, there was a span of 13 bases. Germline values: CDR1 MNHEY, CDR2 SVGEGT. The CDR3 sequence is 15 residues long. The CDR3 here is CASSKPPGMNTEAFF. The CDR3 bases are TGTGCCAGCAGTAAACCCCCAGGTATGAACACTGAAGCTTTCTTT.

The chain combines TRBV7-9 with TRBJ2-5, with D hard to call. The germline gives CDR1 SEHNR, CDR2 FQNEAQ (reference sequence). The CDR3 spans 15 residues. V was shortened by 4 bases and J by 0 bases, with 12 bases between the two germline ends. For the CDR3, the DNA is TGTGCCAGCAGCTCCCCCGTCGGCGACCAAGAGACCCAGTACTTC. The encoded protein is CASSSPVGDQETQYF.

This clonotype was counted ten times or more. CDR3 in DNA: TGTGCCAGCAGCTTAGCTGTGCGGAGCCCCTCCCAGCAGTACGTC. Its protein is CASSLAVRSPSQQYV. The chain joins TRBV7-4 to TRBJ2-7, with unresolved D. The CDR3 has 15 amino acids. Trimming removed 0 bases at V and 8 bases at J, with 17 bases between. Germline loops: CDR1 SGHVT, CDR2 SQSDAQ.

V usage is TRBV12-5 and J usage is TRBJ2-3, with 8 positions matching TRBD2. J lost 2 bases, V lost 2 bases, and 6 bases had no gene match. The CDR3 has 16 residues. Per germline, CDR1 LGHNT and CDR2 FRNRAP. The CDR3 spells CASGLKVAGYTDTQYF. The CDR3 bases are TGTGCTAGTGGTTTGAAGGTAGCGGGATACACAGATACGCAGTATTTT.

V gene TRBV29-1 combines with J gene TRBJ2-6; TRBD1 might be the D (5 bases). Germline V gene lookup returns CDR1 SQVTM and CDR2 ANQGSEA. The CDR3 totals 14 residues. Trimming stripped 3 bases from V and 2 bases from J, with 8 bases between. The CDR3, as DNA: TGCAGCGTTGACCCAGGGACTGGGGCCAACGTCCTGACTTTC. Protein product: CSVDPGTGANVLTF.

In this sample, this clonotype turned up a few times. DNA of the CDR3: TGTGCCAGTAGTATTGGGCTCTCTGGGGCCAACGTCCTGACTTTC. Translating it yields CASSIGLSGANVLTF. The V gene is TRBV19, the J gene TRBJ2-6, with D hard to call. V was clipped by 3 bases and J by 0 bases, with 6 bases between them. This CDR3 is built from 15 residues. Germline V gene sequence: CDR1 LNHDA, CDR2 SQIVND (reference sequence).

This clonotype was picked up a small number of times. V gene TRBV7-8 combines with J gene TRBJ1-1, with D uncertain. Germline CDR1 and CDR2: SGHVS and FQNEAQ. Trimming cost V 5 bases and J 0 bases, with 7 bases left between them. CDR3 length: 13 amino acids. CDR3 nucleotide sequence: TGTGCCAGCAGCCGCAGGTTGAACACTGAAGCTTTCTTT. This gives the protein CASSRRLNTEAFF. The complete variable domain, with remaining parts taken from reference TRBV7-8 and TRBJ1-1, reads GAGVSQSPRYKVAKRGQDVALRCDPISGHVSLFWYQQALGQGPEFLTYFQNEAQLDKSGLPSDRFFAERPEGSVSTLKIQRTQQEDSAVYLCASSRRLNTEAFFGQGTRLTVV.

CDR3 region: CASSAGVGTYGEKLFF. In DNA, the CDR3 is TGTGCCAGCAGCGCAGGGGTCGGGACCTACGGTGAAAAACTGTTTTTT. The rearrangement links TRBV7-6 to TRBJ1-4, with a tentative D call TRBD1 (6 bases). The CDR3 is 16 amino acids. Trimming took off 5 bases at V and 7 bases at J, with 20 bases between the two ends. The germline V gene encodes CDR1 SGHVS and CDR2 FNYEAQ. The full variable domain, in which reference TRBV7-6 and TRBJ1-4 provide the parts outside the CDR3, is GAGVSQSPRYKVTKRGQDVALRCDPISGHVSLYWYRQALGQGPEFLTYFNYEAQQDKSGLPNDRFSAERPEGSISTLTIQRTEQRDSAMYRCASSAGVGTYGEKLFFGSGTQLSVL.

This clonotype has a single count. CDR3 nucleotides: TGTGCCAGCAGAGGGGGGAGCAGCTCCTACGAGCAGTACTTC. Protein product: CASRGGSSSYEQYF. This chain connects TRBV28 to TRBJ2-7; either TRBD1 or TRBD2 may fit D (6 bases each). Germline V gene sequence: CDR1 MDHEN, CDR2 SYDVKM. The ends were cut back, 6 bases at V and 0 bases at J, with 12 bases in the middle. This CDR3 spans 14 amino acids.

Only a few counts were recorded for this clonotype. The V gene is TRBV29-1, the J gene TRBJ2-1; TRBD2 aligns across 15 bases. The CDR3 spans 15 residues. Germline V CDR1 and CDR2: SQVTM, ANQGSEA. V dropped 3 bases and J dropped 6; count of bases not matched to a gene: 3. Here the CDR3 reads CSVDRTSGRANEQFF. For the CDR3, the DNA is TGCAGCGTTGATCGGACTAGCGGGAGGGCCAATGAGCAGTTCTTC.

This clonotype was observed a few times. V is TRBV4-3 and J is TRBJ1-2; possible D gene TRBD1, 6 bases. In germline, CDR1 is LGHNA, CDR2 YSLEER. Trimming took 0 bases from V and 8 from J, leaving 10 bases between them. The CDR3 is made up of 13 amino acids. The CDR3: CASSQEGARGYTF. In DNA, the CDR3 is TGCGCCAGCAGCCAAGAGGGGGCCAGGGGCTACACCTTC.

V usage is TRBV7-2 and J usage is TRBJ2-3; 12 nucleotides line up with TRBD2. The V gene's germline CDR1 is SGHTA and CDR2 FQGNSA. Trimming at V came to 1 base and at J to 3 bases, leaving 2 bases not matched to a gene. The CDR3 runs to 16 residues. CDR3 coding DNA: TGTGCCAGCAGCTTAGTGGGACTAGCGGGTACAGATACGCAGTATTTT. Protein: CASSLVGLAGTDTQYF.

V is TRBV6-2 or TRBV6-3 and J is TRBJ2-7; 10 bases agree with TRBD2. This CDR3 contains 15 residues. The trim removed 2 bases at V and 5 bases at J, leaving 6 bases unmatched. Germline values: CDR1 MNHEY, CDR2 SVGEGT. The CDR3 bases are TGTGCCAGCAGTTACCGGGGACTAGCGCCTAACGAGCAGTACGTC. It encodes CASSYRGLAPNEQYV.

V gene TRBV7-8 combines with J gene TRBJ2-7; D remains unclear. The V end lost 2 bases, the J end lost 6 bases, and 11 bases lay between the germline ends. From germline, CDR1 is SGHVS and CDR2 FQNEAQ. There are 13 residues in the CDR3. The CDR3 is CASSLITRPEQYV. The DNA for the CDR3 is TGTGCCAGCAGCTTAATCACCCGGCCCGAGCAGTACGTC.

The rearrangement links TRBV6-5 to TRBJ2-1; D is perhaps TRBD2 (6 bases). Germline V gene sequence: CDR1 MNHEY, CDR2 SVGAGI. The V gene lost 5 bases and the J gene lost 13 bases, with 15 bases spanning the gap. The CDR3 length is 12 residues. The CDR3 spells CASSPGTQVQFF. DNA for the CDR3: TGTGCCAGCAGTCCCGGGACTCAGGTTCAGTTCTTC.

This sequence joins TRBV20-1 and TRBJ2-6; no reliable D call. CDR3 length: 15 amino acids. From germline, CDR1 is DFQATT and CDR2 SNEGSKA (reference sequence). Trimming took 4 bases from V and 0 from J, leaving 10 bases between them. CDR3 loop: CSAIGPGSGANVLTF. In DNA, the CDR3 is TGCAGTGCTATAGGACCAGGCTCTGGGGCCAACGTCCTGACTTTC.

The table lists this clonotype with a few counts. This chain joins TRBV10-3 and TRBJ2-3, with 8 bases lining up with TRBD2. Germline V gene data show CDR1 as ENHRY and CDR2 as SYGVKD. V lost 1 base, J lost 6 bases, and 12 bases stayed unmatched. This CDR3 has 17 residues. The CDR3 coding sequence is TGTGCCATCAGTGAGTTGGCGGGAGGAACGGCCATGGATACGCAGTATTTT. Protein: CAISELAGGTAMDTQYF.

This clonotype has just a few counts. The CDR3 DNA reads as TGTGCCAGCAGGTCCGACAGCTCTGGAAACACCATATATTTT. Translation gives CASRSDSSGNTIYF. The V gene is TRBV7-9, the J gene TRBJ1-3; D is perhaps TRBD1 (5 bases). Germline V gives CDR1 SEHNR, CDR2 FQNEAQ (reference sequence). With 6 bases removed from V and 0 bases from J, the gap between germline ends came to 9 bases. The CDR3 spans 14 residues.

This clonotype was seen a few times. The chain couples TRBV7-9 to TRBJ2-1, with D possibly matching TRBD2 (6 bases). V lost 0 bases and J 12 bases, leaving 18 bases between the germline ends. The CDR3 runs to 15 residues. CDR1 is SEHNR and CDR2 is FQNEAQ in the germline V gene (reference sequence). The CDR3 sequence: CASSLAGTQAGGQFF. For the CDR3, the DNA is TGTGCCAGCAGCTTAGCCGGGACCCAGGCCGGGGGGCAGTTCTTC.